This passage covers 9 T cell receptor beta chains from one sample sequenced in a study of blood T cell repertoires in COVID-19. Measured with immunoSEQ multiplex PCR; TCRdb has only the in-frame clones, and not every one. The table shows 200,000 to 300,000 clones, with roughly 80% occurring only once. Input material: peripheral blood. The receptors were sampled from an elderly woman with acute or convalescent COVID-19.

V gene TRBV4-1 combines with J gene TRBJ2-1, with 8 bases fitting TRBD1. The V gene end was trimmed by 3 bases and the J gene end by 9 bases; junction bases not matched to a gene: 4. The V gene's germline CDR1 is MGHRA and CDR2 YSYEKL. CDR3 length: 13 amino acids. The chain's CDR3 is CASSQGQAGEQFF. CDR3 sequence (DNA): TGCGCCAGCAGCCAGGGACAGGCGGGTGAGCAGTTCTTC.

This chain uses TRBV9 with TRBJ2-1; TRBD2 aligns across 12 bases. J was trimmed by 4 bases and V by 0 bases; bases with no gene match: 5. Germline values: CDR1 SGDLS, CDR2 YYNGEE. CDR3 length: 17 amino acids. CDR3 sequence: CASSVGASGGDYNEQFF. The CDR3 DNA reads as TGTGCCAGCAGCGTAGGGGCTAGCGGGGGGGATTACAATGAGCAGTTCTTC. The variable domain in full, with the rest retrieved from reference TRBV9 and TRBJ2-1, is DSGVTQTPKHLITATGQRVTLRCSPRSGDLSVYWYQQSLDQGLQFLIQYYNGEERAKGNILERFSAQQFPDLHSELNLSSLELGDSALYFCASSVGASGGDYNEQFFGPGTRLTVL.

V is TRBV2 and J is TRBJ1-6, with D possibly being TRBD1 (5 bases). The CDR3 runs to 18 residues. Germline CDR1 is SNHLY and CDR2 is FYNNEI. The germline V and J ends were trimmed by 0 bases and 0 bases, with 12 bases remaining between them. Here the CDR3 reads CASSEAGAGGSYNSPLHF. The CDR3 DNA reads as TGTGCCAGCAGTGAAGCCGGGGCGGGAGGCTCCTATAATTCACCCCTCCACTTT.

The V and J genes are TRBV29-1 and TRBJ1-1; 7 bases fit TRBD1. With V trimmed by 2 bases and J by 2 bases, 2 bases remained unmatched. The CDR3 extends over 13 amino acids. Germline values: CDR1 SQVTM, CDR2 ANQGSEA. In DNA, the CDR3 is TGCAGCGTTGAATCAGGGGGTAACACTGAAGCTTTCTTT. Translated, it gives CSVESGGNTEAFF.

V gene TRBV7-2 combines with J gene TRBJ2-1, with D maybe TRBD2 (5 bases). The CDR3 runs to 13 residues. CDR1 is SGHTA, CDR2 FQGNSA, per germline. V was clipped by 2 bases and J by 6 bases, with 8 bases between them. CDR3: CASSLPGSNEQFF. The CDR3 bases are TGTGCCAGCAGCTTACCGGGGAGCAATGAGCAGTTCTTC. The full variable domain, in which reference TRBV7-2 and TRBJ2-1 provide the parts outside the CDR3, is GAGVSQSPSNKVTEKGKDVELRCDPISGHTALYWYRQSLGQGLEFLIYFQGNSAPDKSGLPSDRFSAERTGGSVSTLTIQRTQQEDSAVYLCASSLPGSNEQFFGPGTRLTVL.

The chain has TRBV3-1 (or the pseudogene TRBV3-2) and TRBJ2-3; TRBD2 matches at 13 bases. V was clipped by 1 base and J by 6 bases; unmatched bases: 1. The germline CDR1 and CDR2 sequences are LGHDT and YNNKEL (reference sequence). This CDR3 contains 15 residues. CDR3 in DNA: TGTGCCAGCAGCCAAGGACTAGCGGGGGGTGATACGCAGTATTTT. Residues: CASSQGLAGGDTQYF.

V is TRBV6-5 and J is TRBJ1-1, with D perhaps matching TRBD1 (6 bases). The germline V gene has CDR1 MNHEY and CDR2 SVGAGI. The CDR3 length is 14 residues. Trimming removed 6 bases from V and 4 bases from J, with 15 bases in between. In DNA, the CDR3 is TGTGCCAGCAGCTCGTGGCAGGGGAGCACTGAAGCTTTCTTT. Amino acid sequence: CASSSWQGSTEAFF.

The chain employs TRBV9 and TRBJ2-3, with TRBD2 matching over 8 bases. The CDR3 extends over 16 amino acids. CDR1 SGDLS and CDR2 YYNGEE come from the germline V gene. V shed 4 bases, J shed 2 bases, and the junction held 9 bases outside the gene matches. This chain's CDR3 is CASSPGRGGLTDTQYF. CDR3 DNA sequence: TGTGCCAGCAGCCCAGGCCGGGGGGGCCTCACAGATACGCAGTATTTT.

CDR3 nucleotide sequence: TGTGCCAGCAGTGGTGGGACAGCAAAAAAAAATCAGCCCCAGCATTTT. Its translation: CASSGGTAKKNQPQHF. V and J are TRBV28 and TRBJ1-5; 7 bases agree with TRBD1. The CDR3 has 16 amino acids. With V trimmed by 5 bases and J by 4 bases, 11 bases remained unmatched. CDR1 and CDR2 (germline): MDHEN, SYDVKM.